This TCR beta chain comes out of a study of response to subunit inactivated influenza vaccine. In this sample, this clonotype turned up a few times. The antigen is not known. Regarding the study as a whole: Each seasonal flu vaccination may recruit only limited new T cells, authors suggested.

TCRdb re-called the RT-PCR reads with MiXCR, one entry per CDR3 protein. This sample yields 650,000 to 700,000 distinct CDR3 sequences, of which 15% to 17% are seen a single time; roughly 11% belongs to the top ten. V shed 4 bases, J shed 3 bases, and the junction held 8 bases outside the gene matches. The germline gives CDR1 SGHNT, CDR2 YYREEE (reference sequence). The CDR3 covers 15 residues. The receptor was derived from a man aged 50 to 59 who received an inactivated influenza vaccine. The genes are TRBV5-4 and TRBJ2-7; 9 bases line up with TRBD1. The sequencing here drew on PBMCs from blood, taken about 13 days after vaccination. CDR3 sequence: CASSPTGGLLYEQYF. CDR3 nucleotides: TGTGCCAGCAGCCCGACAGGGGGGTTACTCTACGAGCAGTACTTC.